This is a list of T cell receptor beta chains from one sample in a study of long-term antiretroviral therapy in people with HIV. Some clones are missing from TCRdb's copy, which holds only in-frame ones; the method was immunoSEQ multiplex PCR. The sample holds some 25,000 clones, 83% seen once. Source: unsorted PBMCs, taken 3 years after starting antiretroviral therapy. The receptors were sampled from a man aged 18 to 35 with HIV. Both conserved end residues are part of each CDR3. The D gene is left open where the match is weak. Rows may omit the clone size; those that give it use once, few, many or a size class.

cdr3_aa: CASSAGAGNTIYF
cdr3_nt: TGTGCCAGCAGTGCCGGCGCTGGAAACACCATATATTTT
cdr3_length: 13
clone_size: few
d_call: -
j_call: TRBJ1-3
v_call: TRBV2

cdr3_aa: CASRKTTGAAGELFF
cdr3_nt: TGTGCCAGCAGGAAAACGACAGGGGCGGCCGGGGAGCTGTTTTTT
cdr3_length: 15
clone_size: -
d_call: TRBD1
j_call: TRBJ2-2
v_call: TRBV27

cdr3_aa: CASSVDGVVDYEQYF
cdr3_nt: TGTGCCAGCAGCGTAGATGGGGTCGTAGATTACGAGCAGTACTTC
cdr3_length: 15
clone_size: -
d_call: -
j_call: TRBJ2-7
v_call: TRBV9

cdr3_aa: CASSQDRRGTQETQYF
cdr3_nt: TGTGCCAGCAGCCAAGATCGCCGGGGGACGCAAGAGACCCAGTACTTC
cdr3_length: 16
clone_size: -
d_call: -
j_call: TRBJ2-5
v_call: TRBV14

cdr3_aa: CASSEQRETQYF
cdr3_nt: TGTGCCAGCAGTGAACAGAGAGAGACCCAGTACTTC
cdr3_length: 12
clone_size: -
d_call: -
j_call: TRBJ2-5
v_call: TRBV2

cdr3_aa: CASIEQVQVYGYTF
cdr3_nt: TGTGCCAGCATCGAGCAAGTTCAGGTCTATGGCTACACCTTC
cdr3_length: 14
clone_size: -
d_call: -
j_call: TRBJ1-2
v_call: TRBV6-1

cdr3_aa: CASRKDRLSNQPQHF
cdr3_nt: TGCGCCAGCAGAAAGGACAGACTGAGCAATCAGCCCCAGCATTTT
cdr3_length: 15
clone_size: -
d_call: -
j_call: TRBJ1-5
v_call: TRBV5-1

cdr3_aa: CASSRGDRTYEQYF
cdr3_nt: TGTGCCAGCAGTAGGGGGGACAGAACCTACGAGCAGTACTTC
cdr3_length: 14
clone_size: -
d_call: -
j_call: TRBJ2-7
v_call: TRBV7-2

cdr3_aa: CASGEVLGTKYF
cdr3_nt: TGTGCCAGCGGCGAAGTCCTCGGGACAAAGTACTTC
cdr3_length: 12
clone_size: once
d_call: -
j_call: TRBJ2-5
v_call: TRBV7-9

cdr3_aa: CASSPLDSNQPQHF
cdr3_nt: TGTGCCAGCAGTCCATTAGATAGCAATCAGCCCCAGCATTTT
cdr3_length: 14
clone_size: -
d_call: -
j_call: TRBJ1-5
v_call: TRBV27

cdr3_aa: CASSEGQGNQPQHF
cdr3_nt: TGTGCCAGCAGTGAGGGACAGGGAAATCAGCCCCAGCATTTT
cdr3_length: 14
clone_size: -
d_call: TRBD1
j_call: TRBJ1-5
v_call: TRBV2

cdr3_aa: CASGSTTPGGRNEQFF
cdr3_nt: TGTGCTAGTGGTTCGACGACCCCCGGGGGGCGGAATGAGCAGTTCTTC
cdr3_length: 16
clone_size: -
d_call: -
j_call: TRBJ2-1
v_call: TRBV12-5

cdr3_aa: CASSLVGSLNQPQHF
cdr3_nt: TGTGCCAGCAGCTTGGTCGGCTCACTCAATCAGCCCCAGCATTTT
cdr3_length: 15
clone_size: -
d_call: -
j_call: TRBJ1-5
v_call: TRBV5-8

cdr3_aa: CASSERRDNQPQHF
cdr3_nt: TGTGCCAGCAGTGAAAGACGGGACAATCAGCCCCAGCATTTT
cdr3_length: 14
clone_size: few
d_call: -
j_call: TRBJ1-5
v_call: TRBV2

cdr3_aa: CASSKRDRGYDGELFF
cdr3_nt: TGTGCCAGCAGTAAAAGGGACAGGGGGTATGACGGGGAGCTGTTTTTT
cdr3_length: 16
clone_size: -
d_call: TRBD1
j_call: TRBJ2-2
v_call: TRBV2

cdr3_aa: CASTRALQNTGELFF
cdr3_nt: TGTGCCAGCACCCGGGCCCTGCAGAACACCGGGGAGCTGTTTTTT
cdr3_length: 15
clone_size: -
d_call: -
j_call: TRBJ2-2
v_call: TRBV5-6

cdr3_aa: CASKTWEGYTF
cdr3_nt: TGCGCCAGCAAGACATGGGAAGGCTACACCTTC
cdr3_length: 11
clone_size: -
d_call: -
j_call: TRBJ1-2
v_call: TRBV10-1

cdr3_aa: CASSLDGLAVNQPQHF
cdr3_nt: TGTGCCAGCAGCTTAGACGGCTTGGCAGTTAATCAGCCCCAGCATTTT
cdr3_length: 16
clone_size: -
d_call: -
j_call: TRBJ1-5
v_call: TRBV7-8

cdr3_aa: CASSPRLDRNNQPQHF
cdr3_nt: TGTGCCAGCAGCCCTAGGTTGGACAGGAACAATCAGCCCCAGCATTTT
cdr3_length: 16
clone_size: few
d_call: TRBD1
j_call: TRBJ1-5
v_call: TRBV7-2

cdr3_aa: CASHENGQSSYEQYF
cdr3_nt: TGTGCCAGCCATGAAAACGGACAGTCCTCCTACGAGCAGTACTTC
cdr3_length: 15
clone_size: -
d_call: -
j_call: TRBJ2-7
v_call: TRBV28

cdr3_aa: CASSSVGEHRGSYGYTF
cdr3_nt: TGCGCCAGCAGCTCAGTTGGGGAACACAGGGGAAGCTATGGCTACACCTTC
cdr3_length: 17
clone_size: -
d_call: TRBD1
j_call: TRBJ1-2
v_call: TRBV5-1

cdr3_aa: CSMTTMDDYTF
cdr3_nt: TGCAGTATGACTACGATGGACGACTACACCTTC
cdr3_length: 11
clone_size: -
d_call: -
j_call: TRBJ1-2
v_call: TRBV20-1

cdr3_aa: CASSLGPSAGNQPQHF
cdr3_nt: TGTGCCAGCAGCTTAGGACCGTCGGCTGGCAATCAGCCCCAGCATTTT
cdr3_length: 16
clone_size: -
d_call: -
j_call: TRBJ1-5
v_call: TRBV7-9

cdr3_aa: CASSQGQGSPDTQYF
cdr3_nt: TGCGCCAGCAGCCAAGGACAGGGGTCCCCAGATACGCAGTATTTT
cdr3_length: 15
clone_size: -
d_call: TRBD1
j_call: TRBJ2-3
v_call: TRBV4-1

cdr3_aa: CASSERNRRWDTEAFF
cdr3_nt: TGTGCCAGCAGTGAGCGGAATAGGCGCTGGGACACTGAAGCTTTCTTT
cdr3_length: 16
clone_size: -
d_call: -
j_call: TRBJ1-1
v_call: TRBV6-1

cdr3_aa: CAISVQTGSYGYTF
cdr3_nt: TGTGCCATCAGTGTCCAGACAGGGAGCTATGGCTACACCTTC
cdr3_length: 14
clone_size: -
d_call: TRBD1
j_call: TRBJ1-2
v_call: TRBV10-3

cdr3_aa: CASSTTGTVSGYTF
cdr3_nt: TGTGCCAGCAGTACTACCGGGACAGTAAGCGGCTACACCTTC
cdr3_length: 14
clone_size: few
d_call: TRBD1
j_call: TRBJ1-2
v_call: TRBV6-6

cdr3_aa: CASSFTGETEQFF
cdr3_nt: TGTGCTAGCAGCTTTACAGGTGAGACTGAGCAGTTCTTC
cdr3_length: 13
clone_size: -
d_call: -
j_call: TRBJ2-1
v_call: TRBV7-7

cdr3_aa: CASSGWEGFNIQYF
cdr3_nt: TGCGCCAGCAGTGGGTGGGAGGGGTTCAACATTCAGTACTTC
cdr3_length: 14
clone_size: -
d_call: TRBD2
j_call: TRBJ2-4
v_call: TRBV10-2

cdr3_aa: CASSPSTDNEQFF
cdr3_nt: TGTGCCAGCTCACCGTCGACAGACAATGAGCAGTTCTTC
cdr3_length: 13
clone_size: -
d_call: -
j_call: TRBJ2-1
v_call: TRBV18

cdr3_aa: CASSPQETDYGYTF
cdr3_nt: TGTGCCAGCTCACCTCAAGAGACGGACTATGGCTACACCTTC
cdr3_length: 14
clone_size: -
d_call: -
j_call: TRBJ1-2
v_call: TRBV18

cdr3_aa: CASSLTGNQETQYF
cdr3_nt: TGTGCCAGCAGCTTAACGGGGAACCAAGAGACCCAGTACTTC
cdr3_length: 14
clone_size: -
d_call: -
j_call: TRBJ2-5
v_call: TRBV7-3

cdr3_aa: CAWTGFRGARGYTF
cdr3_nt: TGTGCCTGGACCGGATTCCGGGGGGCGCGGGGCTACACCTTC
cdr3_length: 14
clone_size: -
d_call: -
j_call: TRBJ1-2
v_call: TRBV30

cdr3_aa: CASSRTGDQPQHF
cdr3_nt: TGTGCCAGCAGCCGAACGGGAGACCAGCCCCAGCATTTT
cdr3_length: 13
clone_size: -
d_call: -
j_call: TRBJ1-5
v_call: TRBV5-8

cdr3_aa: CASSVSQGSGGFSYNSPLHF
cdr3_nt: TGTGCCAGCAGCGTATCGCAGGGCTCGGGAGGTTTCTCCTATAATTCACCCCTCCACTTT
cdr3_length: 20
clone_size: -
d_call: -
j_call: TRBJ1-6
v_call: TRBV9

cdr3_aa: CAIRSREGTGELFF
cdr3_nt: TGTGCCATCAGAAGCAGGGAGGGCACCGGGGAGCTGTTTTTT
cdr3_length: 14
clone_size: -
d_call: TRBD2
j_call: TRBJ2-2
v_call: TRBV10-3

cdr3_aa: CASSFRPSGANVLTF
cdr3_nt: TGTGCCAGCAGTTTTAGACCTTCTGGGGCCAACGTCCTGACTTTC
cdr3_length: 15
clone_size: once
d_call: -
j_call: TRBJ2-6
v_call: TRBV28

cdr3_aa: CATRSLGAGSHGYTF
cdr3_nt: TGTGCCACCAGATCCTTAGGTGCAGGGAGTCATGGCTACACCTTC
cdr3_length: 15
clone_size: -
d_call: -
j_call: TRBJ1-2
v_call: TRBV27

cdr3_aa: CAWGVNGRNTIYF
cdr3_nt: TGTGCCTGGGGTGTTAACGGGCGAAACACCATATATTTT
cdr3_length: 13
clone_size: -
d_call: -
j_call: TRBJ1-3
v_call: TRBV30

cdr3_aa: CASSPMGAGQPQHF
cdr3_nt: TGTGCCAGCAGCCCCATGGGGGCTGGTCAGCCCCAGCATTTT
cdr3_length: 14
clone_size: once
d_call: -
j_call: TRBJ1-5
v_call: TRBV6-5

cdr3_aa: CASSQERVRGGYTF
cdr3_nt: TGTGCCAGCAGCCAGGAGCGGGTCCGCGGCGGCTACACCTTC
cdr3_length: 14
clone_size: few
d_call: -
j_call: TRBJ1-2
v_call: TRBV16

cdr3_aa: CASSFFRRGLRGNNEKLFF
cdr3_nt: TGTGCCAGCAGTTTTTTTCGGAGAGGTTTACGGGGGAATAATGAAAAACTGTTTTTT
cdr3_length: 19
clone_size: once
d_call: -
j_call: TRBJ1-4
v_call: TRBV27

cdr3_aa: CASSLRGQSYGNTIYF
cdr3_nt: TGTGCCAGCAGTTTAAGGGGACAGTCCTATGGAAACACCATATATTTT
cdr3_length: 16
clone_size: -
d_call: TRBD1
j_call: TRBJ1-3
v_call: TRBV28